Sequencing of this T cell receptor beta chain was carried out in a study of shared clonotypes between healthy human individuals. Findings and caveats of the study: Memory subsets had estimated richness that was generally smaller than that of naive subsets. Despite large depth, rarefaction showed incomplete sorted-subset sequencing.

TCRdb's table, derived via immunoSEQ multiplex PCR, lists solely in-frame clones and lacks some. Of around 2.1 million clones in the sample, approximately 95% were seen once. About this clone itself: Antigen: not known.

Germline values: CDR1 SGHNT, CDR2 YYREEE (reference sequence). CDR3 size: 17 residues. V gave up 4 bases and J gave up 7 bases; unmatched junction bases: 8. The clonotype comes from a man aged 18 to 30 in good health. The V call is TRBV5-4, the J call TRBJ2-1, with 16 bases matching TRBD2. Source material: naive CD4+ T cells sorted from blood. Subset given: CD45RA+ positively selected. Written as DNA, the CDR3 is TGTGCCAGCAGCCCGGGACTAGCGGGAGGGCCGGGGAATGAGCAGTTCTTC. Translated, it gives CASSPGLAGGPGNEQFF.